Below, 5 T cell receptor beta chains from the same sample are listed, as sequenced in a study of T cell repertoires in cytomegalovirus infection. TCRdb analysed the reads with MiXCR anew, one entry per CDR3 protein. This sample has roughly 230,000 distinct CDR3 sequences, with approximately 24% found just once. Sequencing used CD8+ T cells from PBMCs. These receptor sequences come from a human donor in good health (CMV status not recorded). Some clones in this sample may be carry-over from other donors' samples.

The chain carries TRBV20-1 and TRBJ1-2, with 7 nucleotides matching TRBD1. The germline CDR1 and CDR2 sequences are DFQATT and SNEGSKA (reference sequence). J gave up 2 bases and V 7 bases, and 7 bases lay outside the gene matches. The CDR3 is made up of 13 amino acids. The CDR3 reads CSGRGGENYGYTF. CDR3 nucleotides: TGCAGTGGCAGGGGGGGGGAAAACTATGGCTACACCTTC.

This clonotype has a count of ten or more. This chain connects TRBV11-2 to TRBJ2-3; 14 bases map to TRBD2. Germline CDR1 is SGHAT and CDR2 is FQNNGV. The CDR3 is made up of 18 amino acids. V lost 5 bases and J lost 0; bases outside the gene matches: 7. This CDR3 reads CASSLPGLAGASTDTQYF. CDR3 coding DNA: TGTGCCAGCAGCCTCCCGGGACTAGCGGGGGCTAGCACAGATACGCAGTATTTT.

This clonotype was counted a few times. The chain links TRBV29-1 to TRBJ2-7; no clear D. CDR3 length equals 12 residues. Germline V gives CDR1 SQVTM, CDR2 ANQGSEA. V lost 0 bases and J lost 0, with 3 bases in between. Written as DNA, the CDR3 is TGCAGCGTTGAAGAGTCCTCCTACGAGCAGTACTTC. Translation: CSVEESSYEQYF.

This clonotype was seen a handful of times. V is TRBV13 and J is TRBJ2-2; tentative D call: TRBD1 (5 bases). Trimming left V 1 base short and J 4 bases short, with 13 bases between. The CDR3 totals 16 residues. From germline, CDR1 is PRHDT and CDR2 FYEKMQ (reference sequence). The CDR3 DNA sequence: TGTGCCAGCAGCTTAGTTCTGACAGAAGGCACCGGGGAGCTGTTTTTT. This sequence encodes CASSLVLTEGTGELFF.

The chain carries TRBV29-1 and TRBJ2-7; TRBD1 aligns across 11 bases. The V segment lost 5 bases and the J segment 3 bases; nucleotides outside the gene matches: 6. The germline V gene encodes CDR1 SQVTM and CDR2 ANQGSEA. There are 14 residues in the CDR3. The CDR3 DNA reads TGCAGCGTTCCAGGGGGGACAGGGGGCTACGAGCAGTACTTC. It codes for CSVPGGTGGYEQYF.